The 13 T cell receptor beta chains reported below all come from one sample, sequenced in a study of high-grade serous ovarian cancer treatment subgroups. Tumor tissue was taken before any definitive surgery or chemotherapy was given. Generated by immunoSEQ multiplex PCR, the TCRdb table keeps only in-frame clones and is missing some. The table shows thousands of clones, with roughly 70% occurring only once. The sample consisted of tumor tissue. These receptors were collected from a human donor with high-grade serous ovarian cancer.

The gene calls are TRBV7-2 and TRBJ2-7; D is possibly TRBD2 (6 bases). Germline V lookup: CDR1 SGHTA, CDR2 FQGNSA. CDR3 size: 15 residues. V gave up 0 bases and J gave up 0 bases, with 9 bases separating them. The chain's CDR3 is CASSLAGGDSYEQYF. The CDR3 DNA is TGTGCCAGCAGCTTAGCGGGAGGAGACTCCTACGAGCAGTACTTC.

V usage is TRBV19 and J usage is TRBJ2-2; D is undetermined. The V gene lost 7 bases and the J gene lost 7 bases, with 13 bases spanning the gap. This CDR3 region has 13 residues. Germline V CDR1 and CDR2: LNHDA, SQIVND (reference sequence). This CDR3 is CASTATGIGELFF. For the CDR3, the DNA is TGTGCCAGTACCGCTACTGGAATCGGGGAGCTGTTTTTT.

This clone was detected only a few times. The chain is built from TRBV7-2 and TRBJ2-5; tentatively, D is TRBD1 (5 bases). Germline V gene data show CDR1 as SGHTA and CDR2 as FQGNSA. The CDR3 sequence is 12 residues long. Trimming took off 1 base at V and 9 bases at J, with 9 bases between the two ends. The CDR3 sequence: CASSLEQGSQYF. The CDR3 coding sequence is TGTGCCAGCAGCTTAGAGCAGGGCTCCCAGTACTTC. The whole variable domain, filled in from reference TRBV7-2 and TRBJ2-5, reads GAGVSQSPSNKVTEKGKDVELRCDPISGHTALYWYRQSLGQGLEFLIYFQGNSAPDKSGLPSDRFSAERTGGSVSTLTIQRTQQEDSAVYLCASSLEQGSQYFGPGTRLLVL.

CDR3 nucleotides: TGTGCCAGTAGTCAAGCGTCGGGACAGCCCGAAGCTTTCTTT. Protein: CASSQASGQPEAFF. The gene calls are TRBV19 and TRBJ1-1, with TRBD1 matching 7 bases. This CDR3 has 14 residues. CDR1 and CDR2 from the germline V gene are LNHDA and SQIVND (reference sequence). With 5 bases clipped from V and 8 bases from J, the junction kept 11 bases outside the gene matches.

The chain combines TRBV7-9 with TRBJ2-1; 8 nucleotides agree with TRBD2. The ends lost 1 base at V and 6 bases at J; junction bases unmatched: 11. Per the germline V gene, CDR1 is SEHNR and CDR2 is FQNEAQ (reference sequence). This CDR3 is 17 amino acids long. CDR3 DNA: TGTGCCAGCAGCTTAGGCCAAACTAGCGGTAGTCTCAATGAGCAGTTCTTC. Its protein is CASSLGQTSGSLNEQFF.

The chain carries TRBV5-1 and TRBJ2-3; 14 bases match TRBD2. Trimming took 3 bases from V and 2 from J; bases not matched to a gene: 5. Per the germline V gene, CDR1 is SGHRS and CDR2 is YFSETQ. CDR3 length: 17 residues. The CDR3 reads CASSSGLAGGVTDTQYF. The DNA of the CDR3 is TGCGCCAGCAGCTCCGGACTAGCGGGAGGCGTCACAGATACGCAGTATTTT. Drawing the rest from reference TRBV5-1 and TRBJ2-3, the complete variable domain is KAGVTQTPRYLIKTRGQQVTLSCSPISGHRSVSWYQQTPGQGLQFLFEYFSETQRNKGNFPGRFSGRQFSNSRSEMNVSTLELGDSALYLCASSSGLAGGVTDTQYFGPGTRLTVL.

This clone was detected only a few times. J is TRBJ1-6 and V is TRBV2; D unresolved. There are 13 residues in the CDR3. Trimming stripped 6 bases from V and 7 bases from J, with 10 bases between. Germline V gene sequence: CDR1 SNHLY, CDR2 FYNNEI. CDR3 residues: CASSPTANSPLHF. For the CDR3, the DNA is TGTGCCAGCAGCCCGACCGCGAATTCACCCCTCCACTTT.

V usage is TRBV27 and J usage is TRBJ2-5; D may be TRBD1 (6 bases). From germline, CDR1 is MNHEY and CDR2 SMNVEV (reference sequence). V shed 4 bases and J shed 4 bases, with 7 bases lying between them. This CDR3 region has 12 residues. CDR3 region: CASSSRGETQYF. CDR3 in DNA: TGTGCCAGCAGTTCCAGGGGAGAGACCCAGTACTTC.

The V call is TRBV6-5, the J call TRBJ2-7; D gene unclear. There are 15 residues in the CDR3. Germline values: CDR1 MNHEY, CDR2 SVGAGI. Between the trimmed V and J ends, which lost 6 bases and 3 bases, there was a span of 18 bases. In nucleotides, the CDR3 is TGTGCCAGCAGGCCTAGGAGAAATTATTTCTACGAGCAGTACTTC. This sequence encodes CASRPRRNYFYEQYF.

The chain combines TRBV19 with TRBJ1-3; D not resolved. Trimming cost V 3 bases and J 4 bases, with 7 bases left between them. CDR3 length: 13 amino acids. The germline V gene encodes CDR1 LNHDA and CDR2 SQIVND (reference sequence). CDR3 nucleotide sequence: TGTGCCAGTAGTATCCCCTCCGGAAACACCATATATTTT. It specifies CASSIPSGNTIYF.

This chain uses TRBV19 with TRBJ2-3; D is unresolved. This CDR3 contains 13 residues. Per the germline V gene, CDR1 is LNHDA and CDR2 is SQIVND (reference sequence). Deletions cut 5 bases from V and 0 bases from J, with 6 bases between. The CDR3 region is CASSPESTDTQYF. CDR3 DNA sequence: TGTGCCAGTAGTCCCGAAAGCACAGATACGCAGTATTTT.

This chain uses TRBV4-3 with TRBJ2-1; 8 bases line up with TRBD1. Trimming took 4 bases from V and 9 from J; bases not matched to a gene: 17. This CDR3 comprises 17 residues. CDR1 LGHNA and CDR2 YSLEER come from the germline V gene. For the CDR3, the DNA is TGCGCCAGCAGCCCCTATGGCAGGGGACAGGAGTTAGGTGAGCAGTTCTTC. It encodes CASSPYGRGQELGEQFF.

CDR3: CASSPIFTDTQYF. Here the CDR3 DNA reads TGTGCCAGCAGCCCGATCTTCACAGATACGCAGTATTTT. The chain recombines TRBV7-2 with TRBJ2-3; D ambiguous. Germline values: CDR1 SGHTA, CDR2 FQGNSA. V lost 5 bases and J lost 2, with 8 bases in between. There are 13 residues in the CDR3.